The 30 T cell receptor beta chains given below trace back to one sample, sequenced in a study of T cells in Graves' hyperthyroidism and ophthalmopathy. TCR beta CDR3 regions were amplified from RNA. HTBI primers were used for first-round RT-PCR of the TCR CDR3. A single record per CDR3 protein comes from TCRdb applying MiXCR to the multiplex PCR reads. The sample has under 400,000 distinct CDR3 sequences, less than 15% seen once. The sequenced sample consisted of blood. These receptors were collected from a young woman with Graves' hyperthyroidism.

At least ten counts were recorded for this clonotype. The chain employs TRBV10-3 and TRBJ2-7, with D perhaps matching TRBD1 (5 bases). With 3 bases removed from V and 9 bases from J, the gap between germline ends came to 12 bases. Germline CDR1 reads ENHRY; CDR2 reads SYGVKD. The CDR3 has 12 amino acids. CDR3 protein: CAISEPDNPQYF. CDR3 DNA: TGTGCCATCAGTGAACCGGACAATCCGCAGTACTTC.

This clonotype was found a few times. The chain uses TRBV20-1 and TRBJ2-1, with D possibly TRBD2 on 6 matching bases. This CDR3 comprises 13 residues. The V end was cut by 6 bases, the J end by 2 bases, with 11 bases between. The germline V gene has CDR1 DFQATT and CDR2 SNEGSKA (reference sequence). CDR3: CSAAGMTYNEQFF. CDR3 in DNA: TGCAGTGCGGCGGGAATGACCTACAATGAGCAGTTCTTC.

There are many counts of this clonotype. Here the CDR3 DNA reads TGTGCCAGCAGCTCCCCATGGACCCAGTCAGGCTACACCTTC. Amino acids: CASSSPWTQSGYTF. The chain joins TRBV7-9 to TRBJ1-2; D not certain. The ends were cut back, 4 bases at V and 8 bases at J, with 17 bases in the middle. The CDR3 has 14 residues. Germline lookup yields CDR1 SEHNR and CDR2 FQNEAQ (reference sequence). The variable domain in full, with the rest retrieved from reference TRBV7-9 and TRBJ1-2, is DTGVSQNPRHKITKRGQNVTFRCDPISEHNRLYWYRQTLGQGPEFLTYFQNEAQLEKSRLLSDRFSAERPKGSFSTLEIQRTEQGDSAMYLCASSSPWTQSGYTFGSGTRLTVV.

At least ten counts were recorded for this clonotype. DNA for the CDR3: TGTGCCAGCAGCTTAAGCTACACAGATACGCAGTATTTT. Its translation: CASSLSYTDTQYF. The V gene is TRBV7-8, the J gene TRBJ2-3; no clear D gene. Germline CDR1 is SGHVS and CDR2 is FQNEAQ. The CDR3 has 13 amino acids. The germline V and J ends were trimmed by 2 bases and 2 bases, with 5 bases remaining between them.

This clonotype was seen only a few times. The CDR3 here is CALVGQGIYEQYF. The CDR3 DNA sequence: TGTGCCTTGGTCGGACAGGGCATCTACGAGCAGTACTTC. This sequence joins TRBV30 and TRBJ2-7; 8 bases are a match to TRBD1. Germline V gene data show CDR1 as GTSNPN and CDR2 as SVGIG (reference sequence). The CDR3 sequence is 13 residues long. The V and J ends lost 7 bases and 3 bases, in that order; junction bases with no gene match: 8.

The table lists this clonotype with many counts. The chain couples TRBV28 to TRBJ1-2; no firm D call. Looked up from germline, CDR1 is MDHEN and CDR2 is SYDVKM. The V gene lost 4 bases and the J gene lost 5 bases, with 20 bases spanning the gap. This CDR3 has 16 residues. The DNA for the CDR3 is TGTGCCAGCAGTTCCTACTCGGGAATCGGGCCTTATGGCTACACCTTC. It encodes CASSSYSGIGPYGYTF.

This clonotype occurred many times. The chain is built from TRBV5-5 and TRBJ2-7; TRBD2 is a possible D gene (5 bases). CDR1 and CDR2 (germline): SGHKS, YYEKEE (reference sequence). The ends were cut back, 0 bases at V and 6 bases at J, with 16 bases in the middle. The CDR3 is made up of 15 amino acids. The CDR3 DNA reads as TGTGCCAGCAGCTTGGTTGTTACGGGGTCTCGCGAGCAGTACTTC. Translation gives CASSLVVTGSREQYF.

This clonotype was counted at least ten times. The rearrangement links TRBV15 to TRBJ2-7; D perhaps matches TRBD2 (5 bases). Trimming took off 1 base at V and 0 bases at J, with 7 bases between the two ends. The CDR3 consists of 14 residues. Germline V gives CDR1 LNHNV, CDR2 YYDKDF (reference sequence). The CDR3 nucleotides are TGTGCCACCAGCAGAGCGGGGAGCTCCTACGAGCAGTACTTC. This translates into CATSRAGSSYEQYF.

This clonotype was observed a few times. The rearrangement uses TRBV29-1 and TRBJ2-2, with 7 bases that match TRBD2. Germline lookup yields CDR1 SQVTM and CDR2 ANQGSEA. Unmatched junction bases numbered 6, after V lost 7 bases and J lost 7 bases. This CDR3 is 12 amino acids long. CDR3 protein: CSAAREVGELFF. CDR3 DNA sequence: TGCAGCGCCGCCCGGGAGGTCGGGGAGCTGTTTTTT.

The chain combines TRBV20-1 with TRBJ2-5; D unclear. The germline V gene has CDR1 DFQATT and CDR2 SNEGSKA (reference sequence). This CDR3 spans 11 amino acids. Trimming took 7 bases from V and 4 from J, leaving 10 bases between them. CDR3 region: CSGVVRETQYF. CDR3 sequence (DNA): TGCAGTGGGGTCGTAAGAGAGACCCAGTACTTC.

This clonotype was detected ten times or more. This chain connects TRBV19 to TRBJ2-7; no clear D. Germline CDR1 is LNHDA and CDR2 is SQIVND (reference sequence). Deletions cut 9 bases from V and 6 bases from J, with 18 bases between. The CDR3 totals 13 residues. DNA for the CDR3: TGTGCCAGCCGAGACAAGTCGGCAGTCGAGCAGTACTTC. Amino acid sequence: CASRDKSAVEQYF.

This clonotype was detected ten times or more. The gene calls are TRBV5-1 and TRBJ2-7; D is perhaps TRBD1 (5 bases). The germline V gene encodes CDR1 SGHRS and CDR2 YFSETQ. This CDR3 is built from 14 residues. V was pared by 1 base and J by 3 bases, with 11 bases between. The CDR3 DNA follows: TGCGCCAGCAGCTTGACAGGACAAAACTACGAGCAGTACTTC. Its protein product is CASSLTGQNYEQYF. Full variable domain (rest looked up from reference TRBV5-1 and TRBJ2-7): KAGVTQTPRYLIKTRGQQVTLSCSPISGHRSVSWYQQTPGQGLQFLFEYFSETQRNKGNFPGRFSGRQFSNSRSEMNVSTLELGDSALYLCASSLTGQNYEQYFGPGTRLTVT.

The rearrangement links TRBV9 to TRBJ1-2; D gene unclear. Germline V lookup: CDR1 SGDLS, CDR2 YYNGEE. V lost 2 bases and J lost 1, with 6 bases in between. This CDR3 contains 13 residues. The chain's CDR3 is CASSVNINYGYTF. DNA for the CDR3: TGTGCCAGCAGCGTTAATATTAACTATGGCTACACCTTC.

This rearrangement joins TRBV7-2 to TRBJ1-3; a weak D match, TRBD1 (5 bases). The length of the CDR3 is 16 residues. Trimming took off 5 bases at V and 9 bases at J, with 23 bases between the two ends. Germline V lookup: CDR1 SGHTA, CDR2 FQGNSA. The CDR3 sequence: CASSDPGRDGISTIYF. CDR3 DNA: TGTGCCAGCAGCGACCCCGGCCGGGACGGGATTTCCACCATATATTTT.

This clonotype was observed many times. This sequence joins TRBV20-1 and TRBJ1-2; 9 nucleotides line up with TRBD1. CDR1 and CDR2 (germline): DFQATT, SNEGSKA (reference sequence). This CDR3 is built from 14 residues. With 5 bases clipped from V and 4 bases from J, the junction kept 8 bases outside the gene matches. The CDR3, as DNA: TGCAGTGCTCCCCGGGACAGGGTCCCCTATGGCTACACCTTC. This translates into CSAPRDRVPYGYTF.

The chain employs TRBV5-8 and TRBJ2-7, with D unresolved. Trimming cost V 1 base and J 2 bases, with 16 bases left between them. CDR1 is SGHTS, CDR2 YDEGEE, per germline. There are 16 residues in the CDR3. CDR3 coding DNA: TGTGCCAGCAGCTTGAGTGTGTCGATCGATACCTACGAGCAGTACTTC. Its protein product is CASSLSVSIDTYEQYF.

V usage is TRBV25-1 and J usage is TRBJ2-5; D is possibly TRBD1 (6 bases). The CDR3 has 13 amino acids. V dropped 6 bases and J dropped 5 bases, with 13 bases sitting between them. Germline CDR1 MGHDK, CDR2 SYGVNS. The CDR3 nucleotides are TGTGCCAGCAGCGGGACATTTGTTGAGACCCAGTACTTC. Its protein is CASSGTFVETQYF.

The chain carries TRBV7-9 and TRBJ2-2; maybe TRBD2 (6 bases). Germline CDR1 SEHNR, CDR2 FQNEAQ (reference sequence). Trimming took off 1 base at V and 1 base at J, with 10 bases between the two ends. The CDR3 consists of 16 residues. This chain's CDR3 is CASSLGQGGNTGELFF. The CDR3 bases are TGTGCCAGCAGCTTAGGGCAGGGAGGGAACACCGGGGAGCTGTTTTTT.

This clonotype was observed many times. The chain is built from TRBV5-1 and TRBJ1-1; TRBD1 is a possible D gene (6 bases). CDR3 size: 14 residues. Trimming pared 1 base from V and 3 bases from J, leaving 10 bases between. CDR1 and CDR2 from the germline V gene are SGHRS and YFSETQ. The CDR3 DNA sequence: TGCGCCAGCAGCTTGAGGGGGGACTACACTGAAGCTTTCTTT. The encoded protein is CASSLRGDYTEAFF.

At least ten counts were recorded for this clonotype. The chain is built from TRBV27 and TRBJ2-5; a weak D match, TRBD1 (5 bases). This CDR3 comprises 15 residues. Trimming pared 3 bases from V and 0 bases from J, leaving 11 bases between. From germline, CDR1 is MNHEY and CDR2 SMNVEV (reference sequence). CDR3 region: CASSFRQLYQETQYF. DNA of the CDR3: TGTGCCAGCAGTTTCAGACAGTTGTACCAAGAGACCCAGTACTTC.

This clonotype was counted ten times or more. The chain carries TRBV28 and TRBJ2-3, with TRBD1 matching over 8 bases. This CDR3 is 15 amino acids long. Per the germline V gene, CDR1 is MDHEN and CDR2 is SYDVKM. The ends lost 2 bases at V and 5 bases at J; junction bases unmatched: 6. CDR3 in DNA: TGTGCCAGCAGTTTAGGGCAGGGGGCAAGAGATACGCAGTATTTT. Translating it yields CASSLGQGARDTQYF.

This clonotype was seen at least ten times. The chain carries TRBV20-1 and TRBJ1-1; D not certain. Germline assignment: CDR1 DFQATT and CDR2 SNEGSKA (reference sequence). V was pared by 0 bases and J by 6 bases, with 5 bases between. The CDR3 length is 11 residues. The CDR3 nucleotides are TGCAGTGCTAGAGATGGGGCTGAAGCTTTCTTT. It codes for CSARDGAEAFF.

This clonotype has just one count. V usage is TRBV29-1 and J usage is TRBJ2-7, with TRBD1 matching 7 bases. CDR3 length: 13 residues. Trimming at V came to 7 bases and at J to 5 bases, leaving 11 bases not matched to a gene. CDR1 SQVTM and CDR2 ANQGSEA come from the germline V gene. CDR3 sequence (DNA): TGCAGCGCAAGACAGGGCATTACCAACGAGCAGTACTTC. Translating it yields CSARQGITNEQYF.

This clonotype was observed at least ten times. The chain joins TRBV10-3 to TRBJ2-4; D ambiguous. Trimming left V 11 bases short and J 10 bases short, with 12 bases between. The CDR3 consists of 10 residues. Germline V gene sequence: CDR1 ENHRY, CDR2 SYGVKD. The CDR3 bases are TGTGCCGCAGGACGACATATTCAGTACTTC. As protein: CAAGRHIQYF.

The rearrangement links TRBV3-1 to TRBJ1-1; 9 bases agree with TRBD1. V was pared by 1 base and J by 6 bases, with 9 bases of the junction left unmatched. The CDR3 runs 16 residues. Per the germline V gene, CDR1 is LGHDT and CDR2 is YNNKEL (reference sequence). CDR3 nucleotides: TGTGCCAGCAGCCAAGCCCCGGGACAGGGAGTCTCTGAAGCTTTCTTT. This translates into CASSQAPGQGVSEAFF.

This clonotype was counted between two and nine times. V and J are TRBV6-1 and TRBJ1-5; tentatively, D is TRBD1 (5 bases). Germline-derived CDR1 and CDR2 are MNHNS and SASEGT. This CDR3 has 13 amino acids. V lost 7 bases and J lost 5, with 12 bases in between. The CDR3 nucleotides are TGTGCCAGCACCGGACACGTGGATCAGCCCCAGCATTTT. Translating it yields CASTGHVDQPQHF.

About this clonotype: A much larger clone sits a single nucleotide away, making a read error possible. The genes are TRBV2 and TRBJ1-1; D is possibly TRBD1 (5 bases). This CDR3 spans 12 amino acids. Trimming took off 6 bases at V and 6 bases at J, with 11 bases between the two ends. From germline, CDR1 is SNHLY and CDR2 FYNNEI. The CDR3 DNA follows: TGTGCCAGCAGCGGACCGACAGCTGAAGCTTTCTTT. Translation gives CASSGPTAEAFF.

The chain joins TRBV19 to TRBJ2-6, with D possibly being TRBD1 (5 bases). Germline CDR1 and CDR2: LNHDA and SQIVND (reference sequence). The CDR3 runs to 17 residues. Trimming took 2 bases from V and 2 from J, leaving 13 bases between them. The CDR3 DNA sequence: TGTGCCAGTAGTATATGGCAGGGCTCTGCTGGGGCCAACGTCCTGACTTTC. As protein: CASSIWQGSAGANVLTF.

This clonotype was counted at least ten times. The chain combines TRBV20-1 with TRBJ1-1; D unresolved. The CDR3 is 11 amino acids. Looked up from germline, CDR1 is DFQATT and CDR2 is SNEGSKA (reference sequence). V was cut by 1 base and J by 5 bases, with 5 bases left in between. In DNA, the CDR3 is TGCAGTGCTAGAGGGAGGACTGAAGCTTTCTTT. It yields the protein CSARGRTEAFF.

This clonotype came up many times. The chain carries TRBV2 and TRBJ2-2, with D possibly matching TRBD2 (5 bases). This CDR3 has 17 amino acids. CDR1 is SNHLY, CDR2 FYNNEI, per germline. Trimming left V 3 bases short and J 2 bases short, with 16 bases between. CDR3 nucleotides: TGTGCCAGCAGTGAGGGAGACGACCGACGCAACACCGGGGAGCTGTTTTTT. It encodes CASSEGDDRRNTGELFF.